This T cell receptor beta chain was captured in a study of beta chain features in type 1 diabetes. Study-wide findings and caveats: Shortening of TCRB CDR3s, moderate but significant, appeared in all four CD4+ subsets of Type 1 diabetes patients.

As every portion of the isolated RNA was reverse transcribed, the sequencing read expressed TCRB transcripts. Only in-frame clones appear in the TCRdb table, and some are missing; sequencing was by immunoSEQ multiplex PCR. The sample records around 280,000 clones, around 16% being singletons. Germline assignment: CDR1 LNHDA and CDR2 SQIVND (reference sequence). The length of the CDR3 is 11 residues. The V and J ends lost 10 bases and 2 bases respectively, with 8 bases between them. On this clone itself: What it recognizes is unknown.

The TCR sequence derives from a man between 18 and 35 years old with type 1 diabetes. The gene calls are TRBV19 and TRBJ1-2; maybe TRBD1 (5 bases). The sequencing input was naive CD4+ T cells from blood. The CDR3 here is CATYRNYGYTF. DNA for the CDR3: TGTGCCACTTACAGGAACTATGGCTACACCTTC.